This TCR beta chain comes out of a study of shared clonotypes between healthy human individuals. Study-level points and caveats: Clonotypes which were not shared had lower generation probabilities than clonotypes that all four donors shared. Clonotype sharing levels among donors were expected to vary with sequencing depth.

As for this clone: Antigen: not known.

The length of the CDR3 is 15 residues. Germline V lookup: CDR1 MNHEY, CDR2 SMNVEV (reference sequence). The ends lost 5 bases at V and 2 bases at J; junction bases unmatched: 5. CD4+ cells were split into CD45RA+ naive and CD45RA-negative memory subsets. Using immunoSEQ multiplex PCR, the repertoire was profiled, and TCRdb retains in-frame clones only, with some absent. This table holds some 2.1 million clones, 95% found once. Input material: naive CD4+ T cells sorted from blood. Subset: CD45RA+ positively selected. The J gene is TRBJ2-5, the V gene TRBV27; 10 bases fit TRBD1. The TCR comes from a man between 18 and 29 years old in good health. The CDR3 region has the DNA TGTGCCAGCAGTCCAGGGGACAGGGGACAAGAGACCCAGTACTTC. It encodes CASSPGDRGQETQYF.